This TCR beta chain is from a study of CD8+CD57+ T cells in acquired aplastic anemia. An expansion of CD8+CD57+ cells by flow cytometry had been shown in patients chosen for sequencing. The template for TCR beta VDJ and CDR3 sequence profiling was genomic DNA. TCRdb re-analysed the reads in MiXCR, keeping a single row per CDR3 protein. The sample holds over 250,000 distinct CDR3 sequences, roughly 53% seen once. This clonotype occurred many times. Germline V gene data show CDR1 as SGHTS and CDR2 as YDEGEE. The CDR3 is 15 amino acids. V lost 1 base, J lost 8 bases, and 5 bases stayed unmatched. The chain has TRBV5-8 and TRBJ2-1, with 11 bases identical to TRBD1. The receptor was derived from a human donor with aplastic anemia. The sequenced sample consisted of sorted CD4+, CD8+, or CD8+CD57+ T cells (not recorded which) from PBMCs. CDR3 DNA sequence: TGTGCCAGCAGCTTGCCTGGACAGGGGGCTCATGAGCAGTTCTTC. Amino acids: CASSLPGQGAHEQFF.